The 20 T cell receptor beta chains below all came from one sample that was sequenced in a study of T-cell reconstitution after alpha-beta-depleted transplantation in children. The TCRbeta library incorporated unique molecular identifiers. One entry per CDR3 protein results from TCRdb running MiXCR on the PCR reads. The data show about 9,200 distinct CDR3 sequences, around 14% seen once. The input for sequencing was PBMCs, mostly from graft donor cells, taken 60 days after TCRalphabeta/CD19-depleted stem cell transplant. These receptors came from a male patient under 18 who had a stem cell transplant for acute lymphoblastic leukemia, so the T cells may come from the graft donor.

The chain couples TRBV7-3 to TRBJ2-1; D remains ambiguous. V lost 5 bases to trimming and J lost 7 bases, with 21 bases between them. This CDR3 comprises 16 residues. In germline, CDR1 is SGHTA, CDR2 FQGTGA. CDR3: CASSPFGWNGVNEQFF. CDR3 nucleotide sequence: TGTGCCAGCAGCCCATTCGGCTGGAATGGGGTTAATGAGCAGTTCTTC.

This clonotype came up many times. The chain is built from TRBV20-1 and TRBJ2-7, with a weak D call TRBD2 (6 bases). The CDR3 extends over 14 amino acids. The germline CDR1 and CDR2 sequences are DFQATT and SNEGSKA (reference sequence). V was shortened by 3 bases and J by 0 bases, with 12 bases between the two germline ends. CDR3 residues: CSASGTLSSYEQYF. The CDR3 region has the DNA TGCAGTGCTAGTGGGACTTTGAGCTCCTACGAGCAGTACTTC.

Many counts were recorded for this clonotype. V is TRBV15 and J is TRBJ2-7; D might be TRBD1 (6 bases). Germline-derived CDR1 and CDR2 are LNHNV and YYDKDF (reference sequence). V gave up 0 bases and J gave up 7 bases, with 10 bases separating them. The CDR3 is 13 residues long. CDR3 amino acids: CATSRDKGVEQYF. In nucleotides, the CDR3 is TGTGCCACCAGCAGAGATAAGGGGGTAGAGCAGTACTTC.

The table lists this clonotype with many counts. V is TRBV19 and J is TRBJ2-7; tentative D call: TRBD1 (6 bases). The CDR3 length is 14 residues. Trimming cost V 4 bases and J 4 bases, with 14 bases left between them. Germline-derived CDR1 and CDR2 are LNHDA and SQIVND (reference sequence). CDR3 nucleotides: TGTGCCAGTAGTACACAACCGGACAGTTACGAGCAGTACTTC. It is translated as CASSTQPDSYEQYF.

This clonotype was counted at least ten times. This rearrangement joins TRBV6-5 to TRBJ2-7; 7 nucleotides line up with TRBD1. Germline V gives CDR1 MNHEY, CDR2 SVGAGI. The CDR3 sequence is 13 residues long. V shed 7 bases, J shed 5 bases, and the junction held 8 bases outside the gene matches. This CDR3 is CASTSLDRHEQYF. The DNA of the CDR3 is TGTGCCAGCACCTCTTTGGACAGGCACGAGCAGTACTTC.

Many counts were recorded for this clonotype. The CDR3 DNA sequence: TGCGCCAGCAGCTTGGTTTCTCGGACAGCAGAAACCTCCTATAGCAATCAGCCCCAGCATTTT. Translation gives CASSLVSRTAETSYSNQPQHF. The chain employs TRBV5-1 and TRBJ1-5, with D tentatively TRBD1 (6 bases). Germline V gene lookup returns CDR1 SGHRS and CDR2 YFSETQ. V was clipped by 0 bases and J by 0 bases, with 25 bases between them. This CDR3 spans 21 amino acids.

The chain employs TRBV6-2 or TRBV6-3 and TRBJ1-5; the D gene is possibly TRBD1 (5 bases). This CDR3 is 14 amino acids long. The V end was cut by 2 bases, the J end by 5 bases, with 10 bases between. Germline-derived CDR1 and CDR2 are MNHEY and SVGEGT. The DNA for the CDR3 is TGTGCCAGCAGTTACGGGGGTGGACATCAGCCCCAGCATTTT. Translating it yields CASSYGGGHQPQHF.

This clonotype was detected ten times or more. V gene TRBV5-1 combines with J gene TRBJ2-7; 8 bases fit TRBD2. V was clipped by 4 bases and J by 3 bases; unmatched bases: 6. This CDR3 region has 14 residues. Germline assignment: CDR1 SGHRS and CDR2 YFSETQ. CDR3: CASSITGGSYEQYF. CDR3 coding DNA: TGCGCCAGCAGCATCACGGGAGGGAGCTACGAGCAGTACTTC.

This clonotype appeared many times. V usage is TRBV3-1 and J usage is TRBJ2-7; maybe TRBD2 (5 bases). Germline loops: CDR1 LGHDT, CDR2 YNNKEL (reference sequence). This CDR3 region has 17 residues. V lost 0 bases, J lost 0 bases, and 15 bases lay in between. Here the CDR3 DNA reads TGTGCCAGCAGCCAAGATGGGTCTAGCCGCAGCTCCTACGAGCAGTACTTC. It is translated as CASSQDGSSRSSYEQYF.

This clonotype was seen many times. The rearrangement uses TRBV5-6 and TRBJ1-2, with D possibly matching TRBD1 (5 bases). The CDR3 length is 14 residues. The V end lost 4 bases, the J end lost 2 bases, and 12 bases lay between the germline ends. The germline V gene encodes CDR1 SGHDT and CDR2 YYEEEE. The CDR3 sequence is CASSPRDLNYGYTF. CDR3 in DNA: TGTGCCAGCAGCCCCCGGGACTTGAACTATGGCTACACCTTC.

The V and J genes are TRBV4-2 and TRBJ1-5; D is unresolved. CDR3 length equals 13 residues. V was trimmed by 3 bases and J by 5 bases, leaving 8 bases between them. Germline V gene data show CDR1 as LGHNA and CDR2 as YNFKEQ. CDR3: CASSQDGYQPQHF. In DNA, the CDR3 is TGTGCCAGCAGCCAGGACGGTTATCAGCCCCAGCATTTT.

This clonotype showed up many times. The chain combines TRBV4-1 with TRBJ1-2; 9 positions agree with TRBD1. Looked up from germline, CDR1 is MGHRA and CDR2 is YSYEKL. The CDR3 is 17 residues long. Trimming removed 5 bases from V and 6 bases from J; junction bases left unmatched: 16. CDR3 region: CASSRTGAPMGHDGYTF. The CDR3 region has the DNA TGCGCCAGCAGCAGGACAGGGGCCCCGATGGGGCATGATGGCTACACCTTC.

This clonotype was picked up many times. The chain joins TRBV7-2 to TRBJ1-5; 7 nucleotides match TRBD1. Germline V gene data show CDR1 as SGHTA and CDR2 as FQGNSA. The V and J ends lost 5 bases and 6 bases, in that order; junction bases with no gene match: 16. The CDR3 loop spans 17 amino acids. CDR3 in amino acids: CASSLKGGSPNSQPQHF. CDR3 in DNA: TGTGCCAGCAGCCTTAAAGGGGGCAGCCCTAACAGTCAGCCCCAGCATTTT. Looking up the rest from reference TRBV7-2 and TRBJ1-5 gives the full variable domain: GAGVSQSPSNKVTEKGKDVELRCDPISGHTALYWYRQSLGQGLEFLIYFQGNSAPDKSGLPSDRFSAERTGGSVSTLTIQRTQQEDSAVYLCASSLKGGSPNSQPQHFGDGTRLSIL.

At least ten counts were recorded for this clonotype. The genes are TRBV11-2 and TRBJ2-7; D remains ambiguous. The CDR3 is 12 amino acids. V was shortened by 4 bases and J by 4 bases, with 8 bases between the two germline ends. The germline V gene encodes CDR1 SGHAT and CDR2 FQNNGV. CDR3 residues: CASSSASYEQYF. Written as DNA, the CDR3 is TGTGCCAGCAGCTCCGCCTCTTACGAGCAGTACTTC.

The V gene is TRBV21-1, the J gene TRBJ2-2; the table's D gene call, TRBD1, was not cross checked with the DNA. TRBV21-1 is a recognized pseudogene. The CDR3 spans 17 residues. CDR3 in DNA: TGTGCCAGGGGCTCGGGGCGGGAAAACGCGAACACCGGGGAGCTGTTTTTT. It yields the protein CARGSGRENANTGELFF.

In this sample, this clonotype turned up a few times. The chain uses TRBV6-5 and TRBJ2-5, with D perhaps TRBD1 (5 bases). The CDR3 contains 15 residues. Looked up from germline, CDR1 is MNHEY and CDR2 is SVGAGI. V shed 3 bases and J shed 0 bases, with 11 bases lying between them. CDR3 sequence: CASSYGPRDQETQYF. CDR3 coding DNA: TGTGCCAGCAGTTATGGGCCCAGGGACCAAGAGACCCAGTACTTC.

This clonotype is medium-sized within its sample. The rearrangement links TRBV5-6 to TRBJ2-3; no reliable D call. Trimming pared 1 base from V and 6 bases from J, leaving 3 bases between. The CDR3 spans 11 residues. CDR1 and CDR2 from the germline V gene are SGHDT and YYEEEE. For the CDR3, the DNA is TGTGCCAGCAGCTTGTGGGATACGCAGTATTTT. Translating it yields CASSLWDTQYF.

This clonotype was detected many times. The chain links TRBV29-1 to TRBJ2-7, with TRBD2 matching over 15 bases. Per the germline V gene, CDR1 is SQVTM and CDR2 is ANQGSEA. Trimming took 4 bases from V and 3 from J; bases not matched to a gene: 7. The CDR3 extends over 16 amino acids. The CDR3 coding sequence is TGCAGCGTTGCCGGGAGGACTAGCGGGAGGGGCTACGAGCAGTACTTC. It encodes CSVAGRTSGRGYEQYF.

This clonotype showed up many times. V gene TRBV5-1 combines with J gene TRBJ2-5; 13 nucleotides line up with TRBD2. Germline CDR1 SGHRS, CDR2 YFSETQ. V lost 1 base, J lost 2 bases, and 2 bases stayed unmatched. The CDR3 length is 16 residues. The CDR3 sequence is CASSLWTSGGQETQYF. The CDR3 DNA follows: TGCGCCAGCAGCTTGTGGACTAGCGGGGGACAAGAGACCCAGTACTTC. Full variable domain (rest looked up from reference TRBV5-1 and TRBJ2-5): KAGVTQTPRYLIKTRGQQVTLSCSPISGHRSVSWYQQTPGQGLQFLFEYFSETQRNKGNFPGRFSGRQFSNSRSEMNVSTLELGDSALYLCASSLWTSGGQETQYFGPGTRLLVL.

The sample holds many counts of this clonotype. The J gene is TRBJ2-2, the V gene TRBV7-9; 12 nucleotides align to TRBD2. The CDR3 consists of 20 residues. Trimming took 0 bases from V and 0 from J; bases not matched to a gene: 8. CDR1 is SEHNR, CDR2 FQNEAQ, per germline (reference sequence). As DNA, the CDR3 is TGTGCCAGCAGCTTAGCGGCCCCGGGACTAGCGGGCCCGAACACCGGGGAGCTGTTTTTT. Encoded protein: CASSLAAPGLAGPNTGELFF.